This TCR beta chain was captured by sequencing in a study of shared clonotypes between healthy human individuals. Study background: Each donor had three CD4 naive, three CD4 memory, two CD8 naive and one CD8 memory plate.

The CDR3 totals 18 residues. The V end lost 6 bases, the J end lost 3 bases, and 26 bases lay between the germline ends. Germline lookup yields CDR1 MNHEY and CDR2 SMNVEV (reference sequence). The study separated CD4+ cells into CD45RA+ naive and CD45RA-negative memory subsets. Across several immunoSEQ plates, the genomic DNA of each subset was split evenly. Libraries were prepared by immunoSEQ multiplex PCR; TCRdb keeps only in-frame clonotypes and omits some of them. The data show under 1,900,000 clones, with just under 99% seen just once and approximately 0.38% held by the top ten. The sequence was collected from a man aged 30 to 45 in good health. J is TRBJ1-2 and V is TRBV27, with no clear D. Sequencing input: naive CD4+ T cells sorted from blood. Stated subset: CD45RA+ positively selected. In nucleotides, the CDR3 is TGTGCCAGCAGACTCATTAAAGGCGGACGGCCCCGAGACTATGGCTACACCTTC. Residues: CASRLIKGGRPRDYGYTF.